This T cell receptor (beta chain) was observed in a study of cytomegalovirus exposure and HLA in healthy donors. Study results and limitations: The listing of 150 to 200 TCR beta chains classed them as cytomegalovirus-associated.

PCR involved 60 Vbeta and 13 Jbeta primers. The repertoire was sequenced with immunoSEQ multiplex PCR; TCRdb's copy has only in-frame clones and lacks some. The sample contains roughly 170,000 clones, about 68% of which appear only once. Notes on this clone: The antigen is undetermined.

The sequencing input was PBMCs. The receptor's source is a female donor in good health and CMV-seronegative.

Here the CDR3 DNA reads TGTGCCAGCAGCTTTTTGGGCAGGGACTTGGACTATGGCTACACCTTC. Translated: CASSFLGRDLDYGYTF. The chain is built from TRBV7-2 and TRBJ1-2, with D maybe TRBD1 (5 bases). Germline V gives CDR1 SGHTA, CDR2 FQGNSA. This CDR3 is built from 16 residues. V was cut by 3 bases and J by 3 bases, with 17 bases left in between.